This TCR beta chain was obtained from a study of cytomegalovirus exposure and HLA in healthy donors. Study outcomes and limitations: Later examination showed HLA-associated TCR beta chains had greater clonal expansion than equally common others.

It was with 60 Vbeta and 13 Jbeta primers that the PCR ran. Some clones are missing from TCRdb's copy, which holds only in-frame ones; the method was immunoSEQ multiplex PCR. The data hold fewer than 200,000 clones, with around 82% observed a single time. The CDR3 spans 15 residues. The germline gives CDR1 KGHSY, CDR2 FQNENV. Trimming took off 4 bases at V and 6 bases at J, with 19 bases between the two ends. Turning to this clone: Its antigen is still unknown.

The chain employs TRBV16 and TRBJ2-7; perhaps TRBD2 as D (7 bases). The sequenced sample consisted of PBMCs. The TCR was taken from a male donor in good health and CMV-seronegative. The CDR3 region is CASSPLMGGQGEQYF. CDR3 nucleotides: TGTGCCAGCAGCCCCCTCATGGGGGGGCAGGGCGAGCAGTACTTC.